These T cell receptor beta chains were read from a single sample in a study of cytomegalovirus exposure and HLA in healthy donors. Generated by immunoSEQ multiplex PCR, the TCRdb table keeps only in-frame clones and is missing some. The sample yields 210,000 or so clones, almost 90% seen once. Sequencing was carried out using PBMCs. The receptors derive from a woman aged 18-29 years in good health and CMV-seronegative. CDR3s include the opening cysteine and the closing phenylalanine or tryptophan. The D gene is left open where the match is weak. Expanded clones get a size class; other rows say once, few or many, or leave the size out.

TRBJ1-2 | NA | TRBV28 | NA | CASSQQGVGYTF | TGTGCCAGCAGTCAACAGGGTGTTGGCTACACCTTC
TRBJ2-2 | NA | TRBV27 | NA | CASSFIAAGGTGELFF | TGTGCCAGCAGTTTTATAGCGGCAGGAGGCACCGGGGAGCTGTTTTTT
TRBJ2-3 | TRBD2 | TRBV7-9 | NA | CASSLRREATDTQYF | TGTGCCAGCAGCTTAAGGCGGGAGGCCACAGATACGCAGTATTTT
TRBJ2-5 | TRBD1 | TRBV28 | NA | CASSLFGNRGETQYF | TGTGCCAGCAGTTTATTCGGAAACAGGGGAGAGACCCAGTACTTC
TRBJ2-7 | TRBD1 | TRBV15 | once | CATSSYRTGDVQYF | TGTGCCACCAGCTCCTACAGGACAGGGGATGTGCAGTACTTC
TRBJ2-5 | NA | TRBV7-6 | NA | CASSLTPRQGSLETQYF | TGTGCCAGCAGCTTAACTCCCCGCCAGGGTTCCTTAGAGACCCAGTACTTC
TRBJ2-3 | NA | TRBV7-6 | NA | CASSYGDGGLTDTQYF | TGTGCCAGCAGCTACGGGGATGGGGGCTTGACAGATACGCAGTATTTT
TRBJ2-3 | TRBD2 | TRBV7-8 | NA | CASSERERGDTQYF | TGTGCCAGCAGTGAGCGGGAGCGCGGGGATACGCAGTATTTT
TRBJ2-1 | NA | TRBV20-1 | NA | CSASTYNEQFF | TGCAGTGCTAGTACCTACAATGAGCAGTTCTTC
TRBJ2-7 | TRBD2 | TRBV27 | NA | CASSTGLAAPSYEQYF | TGTGCCAGCAGTACCGGACTAGCGGCCCCCTCCTACGAGCAGTACTTC
TRBJ2-7 | TRBD1 | TRBV7-9 | NA | CASSYEDRGPYEQYF | TGTGCCAGCAGCTACGAAGACAGGGGACCCTACGAGCAGTACTTC
TRBJ1-2 | NA | TRBV28 | NA | CASSKTRGFNYGYTF | TGTGCCAGCAGTAAGACAAGGGGATTTAACTATGGCTACACCTTC
TRBJ2-7 | NA | TRBV2 | NA | CASRGGGYEQYF | TGTGCCAGCAGGGGAGGGGGGTACGAGCAGTACTTC
TRBJ2-7 | TRBD1 | TRBV29-1 | NA | CSVRNDRETYEQYF | TGCAGCGTTCGCAACGACAGGGAGACCTACGAGCAGTACTTC
TRBJ2-3 | NA | TRBV29-1 | NA | CSVGWATDTQYF | TGCAGCGTTGGATGGGCCACAGATACGCAGTATTTT
TRBJ1-5 | TRBD1 | TRBV5-6 | NA | CASSLNRGQPQHF | TGTGCCAGCAGCTTGAACAGGGGGCAGCCCCAGCATTTT
TRBJ2-7 | NA | TRBV20-1 | once | CSARQGYEQYF | TGCAGTGCTAGGCAGGGTTACGAGCAGTACTTC
TRBJ1-5 | NA | TRBV27 | NA | CASSPRGGWDQPQHF | TGTGCCAGCAGTCCCCGGGGGGGGTGGGATCAGCCCCAGCATTTT
TRBJ2-1 | NA | TRBV6-5 | NA | CASSYSRVEQFF | TGTGCCAGCAGTTACTCGCGGGTTGAGCAGTTCTTC
TRBJ2-1 | TRBD1 | TRBV19 | NA | CASRRTGSSYNEQFF | TGTGCCAGTAGAAGGACAGGGAGCTCCTACAATGAGCAGTTCTTC
TRBJ2-1 | TRBD2 | TRBV30 | NA | CAWSVGLAGGNEQFF | TGTGCCTGGAGTGTGGGACTAGCGGGAGGTAATGAGCAGTTCTTC
TRBJ2-7 | TRBD2 | TRBV27 | NA | CASSFRGSGYEQYF | TGTGCCAGCAGTTTCCGCGGGAGTGGCTACGAGCAGTACTTC
TRBJ1-4 | NA | TRBV11-2 | NA | CASSSSRRKATNEKLFF | TGTGCCAGCAGCTCCAGTCGCAGAAAAGCAACTAATGAAAAACTGTTTTTT
TRBJ1-1 | NA | TRBV14 | NA | CASSPRPRGRNTEAFF | TGTGCCAGCAGCCCACGGCCTCGCGGGAGGAACACTGAAGCTTTCTTT
TRBJ2-2 | NA | TRBV27 | NA | CASSLRGTGELFF | TGTGCCAGCAGTTTACGGGGCACCGGGGAGCTGTTTTTT
TRBJ1-2 | NA | TRBV5-1 | NA | CASSLDVGSYGYTF | TGCGCCAGCAGCTTGGATGTGGGGAGCTATGGCTACACCTTC
TRBJ2-3 | TRBD1 | TRBV7-7 | NA | CASSWDSSDTQYF | TGTGCTAGCAGCTGGGACAGCTCAGATACGCAGTATTTT
TRBJ2-2 | NA | TRBV5-1 | once | CASSLSRGLDTGELFF | TGCGCCAGCAGCTTGTCGCGGGGGCTTGACACCGGGGAGCTGTTTTTT
TRBJ2-7 | TRBD2 | TRBV7-7 | NA | CASSCKPGLAAYEQYF | TGTGCTAGCAGCTGTAAACCGGGACTAGCGGCATACGAGCAGTACTTC
TRBJ2-1 | NA | TRBV10-3 | NA | CAISESQGSEQFF | TGTGCCATCAGTGAGTCGCAGGGGAGTGAGCAGTTCTTC
TRBJ2-1 | TRBD2 | TRBV5-4 | NA | CASSITSGHEQFF | TGTGCCAGCAGCATCACTAGCGGGCATGAGCAGTTCTTC
TRBJ2-5 | TRBD1 | TRBV28 | NA | CASSPTGEGETQYF | TGTGCCAGCAGTCCGACAGGGGAAGGAGAGACCCAGTACTTC
TRBJ2-7 | TRBD1 | TRBV28 | NA | CASTGDRGPPEQYF | TGTGCCAGCACCGGGGACAGGGGCCCTCCCGAGCAGTACTTC
TRBJ2-5 | TRBD2 | TRBV2 | NA | CASSKTSRGGRYQETQYF | TGTGCCAGCAGCAAGACTAGCCGGGGTGGGCGGTACCAAGAGACCCAGTACTTC
TRBJ2-2 | TRBD2 | TRBV19 | NA | CASSPLAGGGTGELFF | TGTGCCAGTAGTCCGCTAGCGGGGGGCGGCACCGGGGAGCTGTTTTTT
TRBJ2-3 | TRBD1 | TRBV2 | NA | CARTGVPTDTQYF | TGTGCCAGGACAGGGGTTCCCACAGATACGCAGTATTTT
TRBJ2-5 | TRBD1 | TRBV7-9 | NA | CASSQGEETQYF | TGTGCCAGCAGTCAGGGGGAAGAGACCCAGTACTTC
TRBJ2-7 | NA | TRBV10-2 | NA | CASSGLYEQYF | TGCGCCAGCAGTGGACTTTACGAGCAGTACTTC
TRBJ2-1 | NA | TRBV25-1 | NA | CASSDGAKWDEQFF | TGTGCCAGCAGTGATGGGGCTAAGTGGGATGAGCAGTTCTTC
TRBJ1-1 | NA | TRBV7-9 | NA | CASSFPLGVDEAFF | TGTGCCAGCAGCTTCCCCCTCGGGGTCGATGAAGCTTTCTTT
TRBJ2-3 | NA | TRBV5-4 | NA | CASSLGRGSTDTQYF | TGTGCCAGCAGCTTGGGGCGGGGCAGCACAGATACGCAGTATTTT